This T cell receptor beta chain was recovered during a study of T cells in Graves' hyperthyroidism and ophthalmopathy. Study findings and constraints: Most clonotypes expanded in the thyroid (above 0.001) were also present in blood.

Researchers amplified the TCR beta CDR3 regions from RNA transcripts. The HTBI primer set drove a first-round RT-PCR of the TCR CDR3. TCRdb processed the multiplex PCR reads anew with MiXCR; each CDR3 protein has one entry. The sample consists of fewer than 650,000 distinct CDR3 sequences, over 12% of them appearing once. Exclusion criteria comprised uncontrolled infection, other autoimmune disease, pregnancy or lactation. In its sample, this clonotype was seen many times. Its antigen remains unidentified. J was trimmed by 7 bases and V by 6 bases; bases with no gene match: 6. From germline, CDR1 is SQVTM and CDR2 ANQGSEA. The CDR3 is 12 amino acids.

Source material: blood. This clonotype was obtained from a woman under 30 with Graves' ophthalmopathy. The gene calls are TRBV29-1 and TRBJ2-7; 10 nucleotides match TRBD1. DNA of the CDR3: TGCAGCGTCGGGACAGGGGACCTAGAGCAGTACTTC. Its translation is CSVGTGDLEQYF.